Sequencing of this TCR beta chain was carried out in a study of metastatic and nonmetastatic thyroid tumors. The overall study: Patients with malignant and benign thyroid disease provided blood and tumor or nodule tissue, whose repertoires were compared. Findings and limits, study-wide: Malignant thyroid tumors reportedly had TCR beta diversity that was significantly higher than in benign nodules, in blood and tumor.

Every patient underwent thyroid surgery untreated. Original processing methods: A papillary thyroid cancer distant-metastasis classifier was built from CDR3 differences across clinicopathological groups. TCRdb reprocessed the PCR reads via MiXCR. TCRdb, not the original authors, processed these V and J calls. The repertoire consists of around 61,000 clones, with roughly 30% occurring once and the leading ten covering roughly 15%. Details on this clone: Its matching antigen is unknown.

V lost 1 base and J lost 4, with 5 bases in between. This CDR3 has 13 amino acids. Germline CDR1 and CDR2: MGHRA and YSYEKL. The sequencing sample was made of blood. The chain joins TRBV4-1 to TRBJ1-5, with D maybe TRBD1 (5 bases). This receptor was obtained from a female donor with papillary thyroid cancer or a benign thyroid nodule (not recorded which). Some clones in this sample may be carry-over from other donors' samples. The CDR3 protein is CASSQAGNQPQHF. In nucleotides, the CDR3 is TGCGCCAGCAGCCAAGCAGGGAATCAGCCCCAGCATTTT.